This TCR beta chain was captured in a study of blood T cell repertoires in COVID-19. Study context: PBMCs, B-cell-depleted T cells, or T cells provided the cDNA or gDNA that made up the material.

The junction had 7 bases not matched to a gene; V was cut back by 10 bases and J by 4 bases. The CDR3 runs to 14 residues. CDR1 is ENHRY, CDR2 SYGVKD, per germline. The assay was immunoSEQ multiplex PCR, and TCRdb's table has in-frame clones only and misses some. The table shows 100,000 or so clones, with 82% occurring only once. The gene calls are TRBV10-3 and TRBJ1-5, with 10 nucleotides matching TRBD1. This TCR was recovered from a man aged 80 or over with acute or convalescent COVID-19. Sequenced material: peripheral blood. For the CDR3, the DNA is TGTGCCACCGAGGACAGGGGGAGTAATCAGCCCCAGCATTTT. It specifies CATEDRGSNQPQHF.